The next 22 T cell receptor beta chains were all read from a single sample in a study of blood T cell repertoires in COVID-19. Generated by immunoSEQ multiplex PCR, the TCRdb table keeps only in-frame clones and is missing some. The repertoire holds around 300,000 clones, with about nine tenths as singletons. Sequenced material: PBMCs or T cells enriched from blood (not recorded which). Receptors originate from a woman aged 60-75 years who had recovered from COVID-19.

The gene calls are TRBV27 and TRBJ1-1; the D gene is possibly TRBD1 (5 bases). CDR3 length: 13 amino acids. The V end was cut by 4 bases, the J end by 5 bases, with 11 bases between. Germline CDR1 MNHEY, CDR2 SMNVEV (reference sequence). The DNA for the CDR3 is TGTGCCAGCAGTTGGTCGGGGGGGACTGAAGCTTTCTTT. This gives the protein CASSWSGGTEAFF.

This clone was recorded once. The chain links TRBV6-5 to TRBJ2-1, with a possible D match to TRBD2 (5 bases). The CDR3 has 16 amino acids. Germline V lookup: CDR1 MNHEY, CDR2 SVGAGI. Trimming stripped 2 bases from V and 1 base from J, with 12 bases between. The CDR3 region has the DNA TGTGCCAGCAGTTACGTGAGGGCGCGGTCCTACAATGAGCAGTTCTTC. This translates into CASSYVRARSYNEQFF.

This rearrangement joins TRBV19 to TRBJ1-2; 7 nucleotides match TRBD1. Trimming cost V 5 bases and J 0 bases; bases outside gene matches: 6. CDR3 size: 15 residues. Germline V CDR1 and CDR2: LNHDA, SQIVND (reference sequence). The CDR3, as DNA: TGTGCCAGTAGTTTAACAGGGGTGACTAACTATGGCTACACCTTC. Residues: CASSLTGVTNYGYTF.

The V and J genes are TRBV3-1 (or the pseudogene TRBV3-2) and TRBJ2-3; D is uncertain. This CDR3 spans 15 amino acids. Trimming took off 4 bases at V and 0 bases at J, with 11 bases between the two ends. From germline, CDR1 is LGHDT and CDR2 YNNKEL (reference sequence). The CDR3 reads CASSRYHQSTDTQYF. CDR3 DNA: TGTGCCAGCAGCCGCTACCACCAAAGCACAGATACGCAGTATTTT.

The J gene is TRBJ2-3, the V gene TRBV5-1; possibly TRBD1 for D (6 bases). V gave up 4 bases and J gave up 1 base, with 10 bases separating them. Germline assignment: CDR1 SGHRS and CDR2 YFSETQ. This CDR3 region has 14 residues. The CDR3 sequence: CASSPGQGTDTQYF. The CDR3 DNA reads TGCGCCAGCAGCCCGGGACAAGGCACAGATACGCAGTATTTT.

The chain joins TRBV28 to TRBJ2-3; 12 bases map to TRBD2. The germline CDR1 and CDR2 sequences are MDHEN and SYDVKM. The CDR3 totals 17 residues. Trimming removed 6 bases from V and 7 bases from J; junction bases left unmatched: 14. The CDR3 nucleotides read TGTGCCAGCAGCCAGGGACTAGCGGGTACCCTGCGGTATACGCAGTATTTT. Amino acids: CASSQGLAGTLRYTQYF.

This clone came up once. The rearrangement joins TRBV27 to TRBJ2-2; D ambiguous. Trimming left V 0 bases short and J 2 bases short, with 10 bases between. The CDR3 contains 16 residues. CDR1 is MNHEY, CDR2 SMNVEV, per germline (reference sequence). The CDR3 protein is CASSLSGFLNTGELFF. CDR3 coding DNA: TGTGCCAGCAGTTTATCGGGCTTCCTTAACACCGGGGAGCTGTTTTTT.

The rearrangement joins TRBV11-2 to TRBJ2-7; 9 positions match TRBD1. The CDR3 covers 15 residues. J gave up 4 bases and V 0 bases, and 4 bases lay outside the gene matches. CDR1 is SGHAT and CDR2 is FQNNGV in the germline V gene. CDR3 nucleotides: TGTGCCAGCAGCTTAGAAGGGACAGGGTTTTACGAGCAGTACTTC. Its protein product is CASSLEGTGFYEQYF.

This chain connects TRBV11-1 to TRBJ2-7; 11 bases are shared with TRBD2. Trimming took 5 bases from V and 4 from J; bases not matched to a gene: 10. From germline, CDR1 is SGHAT and CDR2 FQDESV (reference sequence). This CDR3 is 16 amino acids long. The CDR3 reads CASSPFTSGGGYEQYF. The CDR3 DNA is TGTGCCAGCAGCCCCTTTACTAGCGGGGGAGGATACGAGCAGTACTTC.

The rearrangement uses TRBV5-8 and TRBJ2-3, with D uncertain. The V gene lost 2 bases and the J gene lost 7 bases, with 14 bases spanning the gap. CDR1 and CDR2 from the germline V gene are SGHTS and YDEGEE. This CDR3 spans 14 amino acids. The CDR3, as DNA: TGTGCCAGCAGCTTACTCCAACCAGGAAATACGCAGTATTTT. The encoded protein is CASSLLQPGNTQYF.

V and J are TRBV2 and TRBJ2-5; tentatively, D is TRBD2 (5 bases). The germline CDR1 and CDR2 sequences are SNHLY and FYNNEI. The CDR3 length is 13 residues. V lost 3 bases and J lost 2, with 7 bases in between. The CDR3 sequence is CASSEPGQETQYF. The CDR3, as DNA: TGTGCCAGCAGTGAGCCGGGGCAAGAGACCCAGTACTTC.

Written as DNA, the CDR3 is TGTGCCAGCTCACCAACAAAGGGGTACTATGGCTACACCTTC. Its translation is CASSPTKGYYGYTF. This chain joins TRBV18 and TRBJ1-2; perhaps TRBD1 as D (5 bases). The CDR3 totals 14 residues. V was clipped by 2 bases and J by 3 bases, with 10 bases between them. Germline assignment: CDR1 KGHSH and CDR2 LQKENI.

The CDR3 is CASSPPGQGNYSNQPQHF. Here the CDR3 DNA reads TGTGCCAGCAGCCCACCGGGACAGGGAAACTATAGCAATCAGCCCCAGCATTTT. The chain has TRBV3-1 (or the pseudogene TRBV3-2) and TRBJ1-5, with 9 bases that match TRBD1. This CDR3 region has 18 residues. Losses at the gene ends were 4 bases for V and 0 bases for J; bases not matched to a gene: 10. The germline CDR1 and CDR2 sequences are LGHDT and YNNKEL (reference sequence).

This chain links TRBV9 with TRBJ2-7; D is perhaps TRBD1 (6 bases). Trimming pared 0 bases from V and 0 bases from J, leaving 13 bases between. This CDR3 has 16 residues. The V gene's germline CDR1 is SGDLS and CDR2 YYNGEE. CDR3 region: CASSVGVGGNSYEQYF. CDR3 DNA sequence: TGTGCCAGCAGCGTAGGGGTAGGGGGTAACTCCTACGAGCAGTACTTC.

V is TRBV3-1 (or the pseudogene TRBV3-2) and J is TRBJ2-5; possibly TRBD2 for D (5 bases). Germline V gene data show CDR1 as LGHDT and CDR2 as YNNKEL (reference sequence). The germline V and J ends were trimmed by 4 bases and 3 bases, with 9 bases remaining between them. This CDR3 has 13 amino acids. The CDR3 loop reads CASSLQAEETQYF. The DNA of the CDR3 is TGTGCCAGCAGCCTCCAAGCGGAAGAGACCCAGTACTTC.

This chain uses TRBV11-2 with TRBJ2-7, with 7 bases aligning to TRBD1. The CDR3 extends over 14 amino acids. Germline V gene data show CDR1 as SGHAT and CDR2 as FQNNGV. The trim removed 5 bases at V and 5 bases at J, leaving 9 bases unmatched. CDR3 region: CASSTRDRAHEQYF. CDR3 DNA: TGTGCCAGCAGCACGCGAGACAGGGCCCACGAGCAGTACTTC. The full variable domain, its missing parts supplied by reference TRBV11-2 and TRBJ2-7, is EAGVAQSPRYKIIEKRQSVAFWCNPISGHATLYWYQQILGQGPKLLIQFQNNGVVDDSQLPKDRFSAERLKGVDSTLKIQPAKLEDSAVYLCASSTRDRAHEQYFGPGTRLTVT.

The chain uses TRBV28 and TRBJ1-2; TRBD1 is a possible D gene (6 bases). Germline loops: CDR1 MDHEN, CDR2 SYDVKM. This CDR3 comprises 14 residues. V gave up 2 bases and J gave up 5 bases, with 12 bases separating them. CDR3 nucleotides: TGTGCCAGCAGTTTAGTAGGACAGTCTTATGGCTACACCTTC. This gives the protein CASSLVGQSYGYTF.

The chain uses TRBV6-5 and TRBJ1-4; unclear D gene. Per germline, CDR1 MNHEY and CDR2 SVGAGI. The CDR3 is made up of 13 amino acids. Trimming shortened V by 0 bases and J by 11 bases, and 10 bases separated the two germline ends. Written as DNA, the CDR3 is TGTGCCAGCAGTTACTCTAGTCCCGGGAAACTGTTTTTT. It yields the protein CASSYSSPGKLFF.

The chain has TRBV7-9 and TRBJ2-7; the D gene is possibly TRBD2 (6 bases). The CDR3 length is 16 residues. The V gene's germline CDR1 is SEHNR and CDR2 FQNEAQ (reference sequence). The ends were cut back, 5 bases at V and 2 bases at J, with 19 bases in the middle. This CDR3 reads CASSPPGVGGAYEQYF. The CDR3 DNA reads TGTGCCAGCAGCCCCCCGGGGGTGGGGGGTGCCTACGAGCAGTACTTC.

A few counts support this clone. Other DNA variants within this sample encode the same CDR3. This chain links TRBV12-3 or TRBV12-4 with TRBJ2-7; D might be TRBD2 (6 bases). The CDR3 runs to 12 residues. Trimming removed 3 bases from V and 4 bases from J, with 7 bases in between. CDR3 loop: CASSFGGYEQYF. In nucleotides, the CDR3 is TGTGCCAGCAGTTTCGGGGGTTACGAGCAGTACTTC.

There are a few counts of this clone. This chain joins TRBV3-1 (or the pseudogene TRBV3-2) and TRBJ1-1; D ambiguous. Trimming took 2 bases from V and 2 from J, leaving 6 bases between them. This CDR3 is 13 amino acids long. The V gene's germline CDR1 is LGHDT and CDR2 YNNKEL (reference sequence). CDR3 DNA: TGTGCCAGCAGCCAACGGTTAAACACTGAAGCTTTCTTT. This sequence encodes CASSQRLNTEAFF.

This rearrangement joins TRBV4-2 to TRBJ2-6, with D unresolved. This CDR3 is 15 amino acids long. Trimming took 2 bases from V and 0 from J, leaving 5 bases between them. Germline-derived CDR1 and CDR2 are LGHNA and YNFKEQ. The CDR3: CASSQRGSGANVLTF. CDR3 sequence (DNA): TGTGCCAGCAGCCAACGAGGCTCTGGGGCCAACGTCCTGACTTTC.